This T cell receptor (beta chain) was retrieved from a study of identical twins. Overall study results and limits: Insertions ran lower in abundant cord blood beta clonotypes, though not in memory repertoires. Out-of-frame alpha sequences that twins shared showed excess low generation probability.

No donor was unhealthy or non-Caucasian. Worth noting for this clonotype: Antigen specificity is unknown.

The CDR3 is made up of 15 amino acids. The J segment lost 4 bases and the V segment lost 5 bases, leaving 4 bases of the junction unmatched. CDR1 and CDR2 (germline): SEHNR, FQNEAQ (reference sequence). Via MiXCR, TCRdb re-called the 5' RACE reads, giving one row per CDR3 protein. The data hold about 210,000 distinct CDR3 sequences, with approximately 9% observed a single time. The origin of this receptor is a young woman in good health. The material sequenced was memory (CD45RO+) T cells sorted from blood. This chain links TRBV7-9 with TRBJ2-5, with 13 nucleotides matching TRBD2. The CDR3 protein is CASSRTSGSRETQYF. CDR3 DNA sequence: TGTGCCAGCAGCCGGACTAGCGGGAGTAGAGAGACCCAGTACTTC.